Described below is a single T cell receptor (beta chain) sequence and its context. Losses at the gene ends were 6 bases for V and 5 bases for J; bases not matched to a gene: 15. The CDR3 spans 16 residues. TCR beta CDR3 regions were amplified from RNA transcripts. The HTBI primer set drove a first-round RT-PCR of the TCR CDR3. Via MiXCR, TCRdb re-called the multiplex PCR reads, giving one row per CDR3 protein. The table records about 520,000 distinct CDR3 sequences, 24% of them present only once. These data come from a study of T cells in Graves' hyperthyroidism and ophthalmopathy. The receptor comes from a woman aged 25 to 39 with Graves' ophthalmopathy. This rearrangement joins TRBV12-3 or TRBV12-4 to TRBJ2-5, with 7 positions matching TRBD2. Specimen: blood. DNA for the CDR3: TGTGCCAGCAGCCGGTCGGACTGGGAGGGTCGGGAGACCCAGTACTTC. It codes for CASSRSDWEGRETQYF.